What follows describes a single T cell receptor beta chain. This specimen belongs to a study of cytomegalovirus exposure and HLA in healthy donors. At the level of the study: The same platform was used for the 130 or so validation repertoires as for the 666 first-cohort repertoires, as reported in a later analysis.

V lost 5 bases, J lost 5 bases, and 14 bases stayed unmatched. CDR1 and CDR2 (germline): MDHEN, SYDVKM. This CDR3 is built from 16 residues. Sequencing used immunoSEQ multiplex PCR; TCRdb keeps in-frame clones, though not all of them. Of approximately 150,000 clones in the sample, about 91% were seen once. The sequenced material came from PBMCs. The V and J genes are TRBV28 and TRBJ2-5; TRBD1 agrees at 7 bases. This receptor was identified in a man aged 18 to 35 in good health and CMV-seropositive. For the CDR3, the DNA is TGTGCCAGCAGTCCGGGACAGCGGCGGTTCGGGGAGACCCAGTACTTC. Amino acid sequence: CASSPGQRRFGETQYF.